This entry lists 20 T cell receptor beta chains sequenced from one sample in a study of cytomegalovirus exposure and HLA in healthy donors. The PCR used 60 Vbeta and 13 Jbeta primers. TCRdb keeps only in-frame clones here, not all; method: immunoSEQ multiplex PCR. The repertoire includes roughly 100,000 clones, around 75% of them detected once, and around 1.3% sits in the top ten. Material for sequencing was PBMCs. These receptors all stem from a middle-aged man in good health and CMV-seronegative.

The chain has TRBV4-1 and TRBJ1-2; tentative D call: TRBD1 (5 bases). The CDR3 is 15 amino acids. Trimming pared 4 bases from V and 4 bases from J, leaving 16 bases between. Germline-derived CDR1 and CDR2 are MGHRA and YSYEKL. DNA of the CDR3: TGCGCCAGCAGCCCCGAAGCGGGGCGCGGCTATGGCTACACCTTC. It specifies CASSPEAGRGYGYTF.

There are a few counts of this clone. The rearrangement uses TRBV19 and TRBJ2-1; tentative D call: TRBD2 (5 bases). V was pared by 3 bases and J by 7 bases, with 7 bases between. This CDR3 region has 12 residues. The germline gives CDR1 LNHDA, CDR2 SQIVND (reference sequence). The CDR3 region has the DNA TGTGCCAGTAGTATGGGGAGTAATGAGCAGTTCTTC. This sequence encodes CASSMGSNEQFF.

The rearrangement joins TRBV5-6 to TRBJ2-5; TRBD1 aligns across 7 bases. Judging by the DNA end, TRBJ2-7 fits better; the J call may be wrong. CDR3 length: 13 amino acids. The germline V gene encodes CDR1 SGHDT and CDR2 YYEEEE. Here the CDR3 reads CASSLRGLDEQYF. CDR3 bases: TGTGCCAGCAGCTTGAGGGGGCTAGACGAGCAGTACTTC.

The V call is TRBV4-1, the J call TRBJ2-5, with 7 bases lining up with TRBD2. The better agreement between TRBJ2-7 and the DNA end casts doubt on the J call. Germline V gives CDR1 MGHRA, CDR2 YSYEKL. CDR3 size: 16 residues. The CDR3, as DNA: TGCGCCAGCAGCCAAGTTCCCAGCGGGGCCTCCTACGAGCAGTACTTC. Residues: CASSQVPSGASYEQYF.

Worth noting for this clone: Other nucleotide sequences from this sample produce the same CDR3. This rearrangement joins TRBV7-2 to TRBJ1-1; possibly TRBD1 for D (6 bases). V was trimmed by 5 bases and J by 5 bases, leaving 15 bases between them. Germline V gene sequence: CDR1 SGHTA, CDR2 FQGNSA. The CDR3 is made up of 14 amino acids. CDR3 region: CASSPEGGGTEAFF. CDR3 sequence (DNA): TGTGCCAGCAGCCCAGAGGGGGGAGGGACTGAAGCTTTCTTT. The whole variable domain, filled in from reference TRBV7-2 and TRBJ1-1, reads GAGVSQSPSNKVTEKGKDVELRCDPISGHTALYWYRQSLGQGLEFLIYFQGNSAPDKSGLPSDRFSAERTGGSVSTLTIQRTQQEDSAVYLCASSPEGGGTEAFFGQGTRLTVV.

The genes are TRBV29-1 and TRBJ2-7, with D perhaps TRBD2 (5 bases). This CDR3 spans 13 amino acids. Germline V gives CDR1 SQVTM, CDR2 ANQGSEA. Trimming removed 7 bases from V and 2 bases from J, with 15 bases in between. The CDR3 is CSAYGSAAYEQYF. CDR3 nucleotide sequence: TGCAGCGCCTACGGTAGCGCCGCCTACGAGCAGTACTTC.

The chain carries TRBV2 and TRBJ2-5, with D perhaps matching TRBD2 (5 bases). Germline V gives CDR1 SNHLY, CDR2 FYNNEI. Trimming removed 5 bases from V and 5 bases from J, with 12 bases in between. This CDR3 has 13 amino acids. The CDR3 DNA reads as TGTGCCAGCAGTCGGGGTTTTTGGGAGACCCAGTACTTC. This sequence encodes CASSRGFWETQYF.

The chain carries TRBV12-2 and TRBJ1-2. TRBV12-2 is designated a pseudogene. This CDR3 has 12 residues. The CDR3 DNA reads TGTGCAAGTCATAGTCCCGTCTATGGCTACACCTTC. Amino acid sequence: CASHSPVYGYTF.

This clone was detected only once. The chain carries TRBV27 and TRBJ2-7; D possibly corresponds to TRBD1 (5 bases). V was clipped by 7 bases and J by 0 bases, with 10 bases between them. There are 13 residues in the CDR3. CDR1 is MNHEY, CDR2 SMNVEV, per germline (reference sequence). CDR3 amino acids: CASTDSNSYEQYF. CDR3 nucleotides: TGTGCCAGCACCGACAGTAACTCCTACGAGCAGTACTTC.

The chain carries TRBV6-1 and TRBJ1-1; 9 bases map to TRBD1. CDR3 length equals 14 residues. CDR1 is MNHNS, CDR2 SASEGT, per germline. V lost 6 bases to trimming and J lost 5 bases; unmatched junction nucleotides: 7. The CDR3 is CASSPGDRATEAFF. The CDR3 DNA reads TGTGCCAGCAGCCCCGGGGACAGGGCTACTGAAGCTTTCTTT.

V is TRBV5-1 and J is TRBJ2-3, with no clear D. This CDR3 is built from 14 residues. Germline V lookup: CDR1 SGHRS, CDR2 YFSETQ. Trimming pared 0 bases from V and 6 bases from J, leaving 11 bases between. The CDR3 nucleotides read TGCGCCAGCAGCTTGGTAGTGGTTCGGGATACGCAGTATTTT. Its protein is CASSLVVVRDTQYF.

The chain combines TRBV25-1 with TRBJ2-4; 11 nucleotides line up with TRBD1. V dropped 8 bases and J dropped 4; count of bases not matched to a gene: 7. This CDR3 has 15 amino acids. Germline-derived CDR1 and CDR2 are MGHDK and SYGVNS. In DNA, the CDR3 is TGTGCCAGCTCGGGCGGGACAGGGGGAAAAAACATTCAGTACTTC. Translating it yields CASSGGTGGKNIQYF.

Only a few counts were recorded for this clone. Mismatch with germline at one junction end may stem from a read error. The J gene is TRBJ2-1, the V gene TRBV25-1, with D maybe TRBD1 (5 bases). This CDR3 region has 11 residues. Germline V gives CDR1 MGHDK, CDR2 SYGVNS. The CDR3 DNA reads TGTGCCAGCAGTATGGACAAAGAGCAGTTCTTC. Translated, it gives CASSMDKEQFF.

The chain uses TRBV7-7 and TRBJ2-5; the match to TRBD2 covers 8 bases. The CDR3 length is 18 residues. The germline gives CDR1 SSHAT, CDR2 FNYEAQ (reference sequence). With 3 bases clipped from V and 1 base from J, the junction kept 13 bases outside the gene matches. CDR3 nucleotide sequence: TGTGCCAGCAGCTTGGGACGCGGGGGTCTAGCGGGCCAAGAGACCCAGTACTTC. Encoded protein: CASSLGRGGLAGQETQYF.

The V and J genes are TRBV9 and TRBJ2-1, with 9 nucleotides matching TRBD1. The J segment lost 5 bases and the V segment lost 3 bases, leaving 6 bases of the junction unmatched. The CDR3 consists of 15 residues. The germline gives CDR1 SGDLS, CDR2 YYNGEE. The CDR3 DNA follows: TGTGCCAGCAGCGCGTGGACAGGGGACCACAATGAGCAGTTCTTC. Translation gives CASSAWTGDHNEQFF. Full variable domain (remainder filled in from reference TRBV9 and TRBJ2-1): DSGVTQTPKHLITATGQRVTLRCSPRSGDLSVYWYQQSLDQGLQFLIQYYNGEERAKGNILERFSAQQFPDLHSELNLSSLELGDSALYFCASSAWTGDHNEQFFGPGTRLTVL.

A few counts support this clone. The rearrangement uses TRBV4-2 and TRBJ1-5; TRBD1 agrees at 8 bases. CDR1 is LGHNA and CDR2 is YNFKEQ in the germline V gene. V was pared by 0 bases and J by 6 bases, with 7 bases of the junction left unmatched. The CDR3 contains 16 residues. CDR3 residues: CASSQEGQGALQPQHF. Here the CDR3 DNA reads TGTGCCAGCAGCCAAGAGGGGCAGGGGGCACTTCAGCCCCAGCATTTT.

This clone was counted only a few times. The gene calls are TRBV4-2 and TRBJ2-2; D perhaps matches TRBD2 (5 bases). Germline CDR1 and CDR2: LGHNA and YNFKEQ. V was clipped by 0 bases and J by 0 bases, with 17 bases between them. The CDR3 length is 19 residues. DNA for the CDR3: TGTGCCAGCAGCCAAGACCCCTGGGCGGGCGCCTCGAACACCGGGGAGCTGTTTTTT. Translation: CASSQDPWAGASNTGELFF.

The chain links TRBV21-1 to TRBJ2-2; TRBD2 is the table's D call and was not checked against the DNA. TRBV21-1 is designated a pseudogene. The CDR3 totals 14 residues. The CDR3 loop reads CASSKVAGTGELFF. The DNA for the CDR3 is TGTGCCAGCAGCAAGGTGGCGGGCACCGGGGAGCTGTTTTTT.

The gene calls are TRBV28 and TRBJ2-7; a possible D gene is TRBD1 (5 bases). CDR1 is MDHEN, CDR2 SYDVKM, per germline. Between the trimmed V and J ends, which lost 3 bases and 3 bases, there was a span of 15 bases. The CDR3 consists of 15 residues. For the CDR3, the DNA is TGTGCCAGCAGTTTCTTAGGGGATCTAGGCTACGAGCAGTACTTC. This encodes CASSFLGDLGYEQYF.

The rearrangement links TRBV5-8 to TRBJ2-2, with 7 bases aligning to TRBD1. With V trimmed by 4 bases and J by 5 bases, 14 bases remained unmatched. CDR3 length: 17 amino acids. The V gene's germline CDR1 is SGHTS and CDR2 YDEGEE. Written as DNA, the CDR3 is TGTGCCAGCAGCGCCGGACAGGCCCAGATAGATACCGGGGAGCTGTTTTTT. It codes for CASSAGQAQIDTGELFF.